These 17 T cell receptor beta chains came from one sample sequenced in a study of blood T cell repertoires in COVID-19. Only in-frame clones appear in the TCRdb table, and some are missing; sequencing was by immunoSEQ multiplex PCR. The table shows about 130,000 clones, with about 80% occurring only once. The source material was peripheral blood. These receptors all stem from a woman aged 50 to 65 with acute or convalescent COVID-19.

V gene TRBV5-1 combines with J gene TRBJ1-5; 8 nucleotides align to TRBD1. Losses at the gene ends were 5 bases for V and 9 bases for J; bases not matched to a gene: 16. Germline V gene data show CDR1 as SGHRS and CDR2 as YFSETQ. CDR3 length: 16 amino acids. CDR3 DNA sequence: TGCGCCAGCAGTTCCCGAAGACAGGGGACAATCATGCCCCAGCATTTT. This sequence encodes CASSSRRQGTIMPQHF.

This clone has just a few counts. V gene TRBV20-1 combines with J gene TRBJ1-5; 8 bases agree with TRBD1. There are 14 residues in the CDR3. The germline CDR1 and CDR2 sequences are DFQATT and SNEGSKA (reference sequence). Trimming cost V 3 bases and J 7 bases; bases outside gene matches: 8. CDR3 nucleotide sequence: TGCAGTGCTAGTGGCAGGGGGCTACGGCAGCCCCAGCATTTT. It specifies CSASGRGLRQPQHF.

The chain uses TRBV6-5 and TRBJ1-2; D may be TRBD1 (5 bases). The CDR3 is 14 residues long. Germline lookup yields CDR1 MNHEY and CDR2 SVGAGI. V lost 8 bases, J lost 4 bases, and 17 bases lay in between. This CDR3 reads CASGHPGEAYGYTF. CDR3 nucleotides: TGTGCCAGCGGCCACCCGGGGGAAGCCTATGGCTACACCTTC.

The chain links TRBV4-2 to TRBJ2-2; 8 bases fit TRBD1. The germline V gene encodes CDR1 LGHNA and CDR2 YNFKEQ. This CDR3 is 13 amino acids long. V lost 11 bases, J lost 6 bases, and 8 bases stayed unmatched. DNA of the CDR3: TGTGCCGGGAGGACAGGGATGGCCGGGGAGCTGTTTTTT. Translating it yields CAGRTGMAGELFF.

The chain employs TRBV7-9 and TRBJ2-3; a possible D gene is TRBD1 (6 bases). Looked up from germline, CDR1 is SEHNR and CDR2 is FQNEAQ (reference sequence). The V end was cut by 1 base, the J end by 4 bases, with 9 bases between. This CDR3 region has 14 residues. CDR3 region: CASSLVGAPDTQYF. The CDR3 DNA reads TGTGCCAGCAGCTTAGTGGGGGCCCCAGATACGCAGTATTTT.

J is TRBJ2-7 and V is TRBV5-5, with 11 bases fitting TRBD1. The germline V gene encodes CDR1 SGHKS and CDR2 YYEKEE (reference sequence). The CDR3 has 17 amino acids. V lost 0 bases and J lost 7; bases outside the gene matches: 12. CDR3 amino acids: CASSLALPGQGVQEQYF. The CDR3 DNA sequence: TGTGCCAGCAGCTTGGCCCTGCCGGGACAGGGGGTACAAGAGCAGTACTTC.

This clone was counted only a few times. The genes are TRBV7-2 and TRBJ2-1; D may be TRBD1 (7 bases). The CDR3 loop spans 17 amino acids. Germline CDR1 SGHTA, CDR2 FQGNSA. V lost 1 base, J lost 6 bases, and 19 bases lay in between. CDR3 bases: TGTGCCAGCAGCTTAGATGTCTCCAGGGGGGTAGGCAATGAGCAGTTCTTC. Its protein is CASSLDVSRGVGNEQFF.

The gene calls are TRBV5-8 and TRBJ2-2; TRBD1 is a possible D gene (5 bases). Germline V gene sequence: CDR1 SGHTS, CDR2 YDEGEE. The CDR3 contains 15 residues. V lost 4 bases to trimming and J lost 6 bases, with 16 bases between them. CDR3 loop: CASSRTLSYPGELFF. DNA of the CDR3: TGTGCCAGCAGCCGGACACTTTCATACCCCGGGGAGCTGTTTTTT.

V and J are TRBV5-6 and TRBJ1-2; a weak D match, TRBD1 (5 bases). The ends were cut back, 4 bases at V and 2 bases at J, with 18 bases in the middle. This CDR3 contains 16 residues. Germline CDR1 and CDR2: SGHDT and YYEEEE. CDR3 sequence (DNA): TGTGCCAGCAGCGGAGGGGTAGGGGCCCCCAACTATGGCTACACCTTC. This encodes CASSGGVGAPNYGYTF.

The chain carries TRBV19 and TRBJ2-1, with 8 bases that match TRBD1. There are 13 residues in the CDR3. J was trimmed by 2 bases and V by 6 bases; bases with no gene match: 0. Germline assignment: CDR1 LNHDA and CDR2 SQIVND (reference sequence). For the CDR3, the DNA is TGTGCCAGTAGCAGGGGGCCCTACAATGAGCAGTTCTTC. Translated: CASSRGPYNEQFF.

The chain has TRBV3-1 (or the pseudogene TRBV3-2) and TRBJ1-1; D ambiguous. CDR3 size: 15 residues. Germline V gives CDR1 LGHDT, CDR2 YNNKEL (reference sequence). V gave up 0 bases and J gave up 6 bases, with 14 bases separating them. CDR3 region: CASSQEYPVRAEAFF. As DNA, the CDR3 is TGTGCCAGCAGCCAAGAATACCCCGTACGGGCTGAAGCTTTCTTT.

The chain uses TRBV9 and TRBJ1-2; 7 nucleotides agree with TRBD1. In germline, CDR1 is SGDLS, CDR2 YYNGEE. The V and J ends lost 3 bases and 0 bases, in that order; junction bases with no gene match: 8. The CDR3 contains 16 residues. CDR3 amino acids: CASSDTRGTANYGYTF. As DNA, the CDR3 is TGTGCCAGCAGCGACACCCGCGGGACAGCTAACTATGGCTACACCTTC.

This clone has more than one count but fewer than ten. The gene calls are TRBV4-2 and TRBJ2-3; a weak D match, TRBD2 (6 bases). The length of the CDR3 is 16 residues. Germline loops: CDR1 LGHNA, CDR2 YNFKEQ. Trimming removed 0 bases from V and 1 base from J, with 11 bases in between. The CDR3 region has the DNA TGTGCCAGCAGCCAAGAGAGGGCTAGCGGCACAGATACGCAGTATTTT. As protein: CASSQERASGTDTQYF.

This clone was recorded many times. V is TRBV6-5 and J is TRBJ2-7; possibly TRBD1 for D (6 bases). Per the germline V gene, CDR1 is MNHEY and CDR2 is SVGAGI. The CDR3 consists of 14 residues. The V end lost 10 bases, the J end lost 2 bases, and 18 bases lay between the germline ends. DNA of the CDR3: TGTGCCACCAGAACCAGGGGCCAAGCCTACGAGCAGTACTTC. This translates into CATRTRGQAYEQYF.

The chain recombines TRBV6-1 with TRBJ2-7; the match to TRBD1 covers 7 bases. The CDR3 runs 15 residues. CDR1 and CDR2 from the germline V gene are MNHNS and SASEGT. J gave up 2 bases and V 3 bases, and 7 bases lay outside the gene matches. The CDR3 spells CASSEGPGQTYEQYF. The CDR3 bases are TGTGCCAGCAGTGAGGGACCGGGACAGACCTACGAGCAGTACTTC.

The chain has TRBV19 and TRBJ1-1; possible D gene TRBD1, 6 bases. CDR1 is LNHDA, CDR2 SQIVND, per germline (reference sequence). The CDR3 contains 13 residues. Trimming removed 3 bases from V and 3 bases from J, with 8 bases in between. This CDR3 reads CASSINRDTEAFF. CDR3 sequence (DNA): TGTGCCAGTAGTATTAACAGGGACACTGAAGCTTTCTTT.

A remark on this clone: The sample contains more than one DNA sequence encoding this CDR3. This rearrangement joins TRBV12-3 or TRBV12-4 to TRBJ1-2, with 7 bases that match TRBD1. The CDR3 spans 13 residues. Trimming cost V 1 base and J 4 bases; bases outside gene matches: 0. CDR3 in DNA: TGTGCCAGCAGTTTAGACAGGGGCTATGGCTACACCTTC. It translates to CASSLDRGYGYTF.